The 12 T cell receptor beta chains below were found in one sample sequenced in a study of OX40 agonist ivuxolimab in advanced cancers. Clones were sequenced by immunoSEQ multiplex PCR, and TCRdb holds only the in-frame ones, with some missing. There are approximately 45,000 clones in the sample; 85% to 95% occur only once, and approximately 9.9% lies in the top ten. The sequencing here drew on CD4+ or CD8+ T cells sorted from blood, taken in a trial of the OX40 agonist ivuxolimab. These receptors were taken from an adult with an advanced solid tumor such as melanoma, head and neck, liver or kidney cancer.

This sequence joins TRBV6-5 and TRBJ1-2; a possible D gene is TRBD1 (5 bases). Germline-derived CDR1 and CDR2 are MNHEY and SVGAGI. The CDR3 length is 14 residues. The V end was cut by 0 bases, the J end by 2 bases, with 7 bases between. DNA for the CDR3: TGTGCCAGCAGTTACTCGAACAGGAACTATGGCTACACCTTC. This gives the protein CASSYSNRNYGYTF.

Of note for this clone: The junction shows a germline mismatch at one end, possibly a read error. This chain joins TRBV4-2 and TRBJ2-7, with 7 nucleotides matching TRBD2. CDR3 length: 16 residues. CDR1 is LGHNA and CDR2 is YNFKEQ in the germline V gene. The CDR3 coding sequence is TGTGCCAGCAGCCACCCGGGGGGACCGGGTGTTAACGACCAGTACTTC. Translated: CASSHPGGPGVNDQYF.

The chain combines TRBV7-9 with TRBJ1-2; 7 bases are shared with TRBD1. CDR3 length: 15 residues. With 3 bases clipped from V and 4 bases from J, the junction kept 8 bases outside the gene matches. Germline values: CDR1 SEHNR, CDR2 FQNEAQ (reference sequence). Here the CDR3 reads CASSLGQPLGYGYTF. Written as DNA, the CDR3 is TGTGCCAGCAGCTTGGGACAGCCCTTGGGCTATGGCTACACCTTC.

The V gene is TRBV29-1, the J gene TRBJ2-1, with D possibly TRBD2 on 6 matching bases. CDR3 length: 13 residues. The V gene lost 3 bases and the J gene lost 0 bases, with 6 bases spanning the gap. Germline CDR1 and CDR2: SQVTM and ANQGSEA. The CDR3 coding sequence is TGCAGCGTTGACGGGAGCTCCTACAATGAGCAGTTCTTC. Encoded protein: CSVDGSSYNEQFF.

The V call is TRBV11-3, the J call TRBJ2-7, with 7 bases fitting TRBD1. Trimming at V came to 0 bases and at J to 1 base, leaving 3 bases not matched to a gene. CDR3 length: 15 residues. Germline-derived CDR1 and CDR2 are SGHNT and YENEEA. The CDR3 spells CASSLEGTASYEQYF. In DNA form, the CDR3 reads TGTGCCAGCAGCTTAGAAGGGACAGCTTCCTACGAGCAGTACTTC. The whole variable domain, filled in from reference TRBV11-3 and TRBJ2-7, reads EAGVVQSPRYKIIEKKQPVAFWCNPISGHNTLYWYLQNLGQGPELLIRYENEEAVDDSQLPKDRFSAERLKGVDSTLKIQPAELGDSAVYLCASSLEGTASYEQYFGPGTRLTVT.

The J gene is TRBJ2-6, the V gene TRBV15; no clear D. The germline gives CDR1 LNHNV, CDR2 YYDKDF (reference sequence). The CDR3 extends over 15 amino acids. Trimming took 3 bases from V and 3 from J, leaving 9 bases between them. CDR3 sequence: CATSSRFGGANVLTF. DNA for the CDR3: TGTGCCACCAGCAGCCGATTTGGTGGGGCCAACGTCCTGACTTTC.

The chain carries TRBV7-9 and TRBJ2-7; TRBD1 or TRBD2 may be the D gene (5 bases each). Germline V CDR1 and CDR2: SEHNR, FQNEAQ (reference sequence). The CDR3 contains 14 residues. The ends were cut back, 6 bases at V and 0 bases at J, with 12 bases in the middle. The CDR3 reads CASSPVRGSYEQYF. CDR3 coding DNA: TGTGCCAGCAGTCCAGTGAGGGGCTCCTACGAGCAGTACTTC.

The chain links TRBV13 to TRBJ1-2; TRBD1 is a possible D gene (5 bases). Germline-derived CDR1 and CDR2 are PRHDT and FYEKMQ (reference sequence). The V end lost 2 bases, the J end lost 0 bases, and 7 bases lay between the germline ends. The CDR3 is made up of 14 amino acids. In DNA form, the CDR3 reads TGTGCCAGCAGCTTAAGGGGTTCTAACTATGGCTACACCTTC. It is translated as CASSLRGSNYGYTF.

The chain recombines TRBV6-1 with TRBJ2-1, with 8 bases identical to TRBD2. Per germline, CDR1 MNHNS and CDR2 SASEGT. Trimming took 2 bases from V and 8 from J; bases not matched to a gene: 11. The CDR3 sequence is 16 residues long. CDR3 sequence (DNA): TGTGCCAGCAGTGAAACGCAGCGGGAGAAAGGGGATGAGCAGTTCTTC. Encoded protein: CASSETQREKGDEQFF.

The V and J genes are TRBV13 and TRBJ2-5; 14 bases fit TRBD2. Germline V gives CDR1 PRHDT, CDR2 FYEKMQ (reference sequence). Trimming removed 3 bases from V and 4 bases from J; junction bases left unmatched: 7. The CDR3 covers 17 residues. The CDR3 sequence is CASSLGGLAGGGETQYF. The CDR3, as DNA: TGTGCCAGCAGCTTGGGCGGACTAGCGGGAGGTGGAGAGACCCAGTACTTC.

This chain uses TRBV27 with TRBJ2-1; D is unresolved. The CDR3 runs 15 residues. Trimming pared 2 bases from V and 6 bases from J, leaving 14 bases between. Germline-derived CDR1 and CDR2 are MNHEY and SMNVEV (reference sequence). CDR3 protein: CASSLEVSPTNEQFF. The CDR3 DNA sequence: TGTGCCAGCAGTTTAGAAGTCTCCCCCACCAATGAGCAGTTCTTC.

This clone was seen once. The junction departs from germline at one end; a sequencing error may be responsible. The chain carries TRBV6-6 and TRBJ2-1; D is unresolved. This CDR3 has 12 amino acids. From germline, CDR1 is MNHNY and CDR2 SVGAGI (reference sequence). Here the CDR3 reads CASSLVRNGQFF. CDR3 coding DNA: TGTGCCAGCAGTTTAGTGAGGAATGGGCAGTTCTTC.